These 25 T cell receptor beta chains share one sample of origin, sequenced in a study of T cell repertoires in cytomegalovirus infection. From the reads, TCRdb called clonotypes with MiXCR, one entry per CDR3 protein. The sample holds hundreds of thousands of distinct CDR3 sequences, less than 40% seen once. Their antigens remain unidentified. Sequences were derived from cultured CD8+ T cells from PBMCs, sampled from culture after CMV antigen stimulation. These receptors all come from a human donor in good health (CMV status not recorded). Some clones in this sample may be carry-over from other donors' samples.

This clonotype was seen at least ten times. The CDR3 spells CASSHQGTQETQYF. CDR3 coding DNA: TGTGCCAGCAGCCACCAGGGCACCCAAGAGACCCAGTACTTC. The gene calls are TRBV7-9 and TRBJ2-5, with D possibly being TRBD1 (5 bases). Looked up from germline, CDR1 is SEHNR and CDR2 is FQNEAQ (reference sequence). Trimming took 5 bases from V and 1 from J, leaving 11 bases between them. The CDR3 totals 14 residues.

The chain is built from TRBV5-5 and TRBJ1-1; D uncertain. The CDR3 runs 14 residues. Trimming cost V 3 bases and J 3 bases, with 12 bases left between them. CDR1 is SGHKS and CDR2 is YYEKEE in the germline V gene (reference sequence). In DNA form, the CDR3 reads TGTGCCAGCAGCTCCCCCCCGGGGTACACTGAAGCTTTCTTT. Its protein is CASSSPPGYTEAFF.

The V and J genes are TRBV12-5 and TRBJ2-2; 9 nucleotides align to TRBD2. The CDR3 sequence is 16 residues long. CDR1 and CDR2 (germline): LGHNT, FRNRAP. The ends lost 3 bases at V and 4 bases at J; junction bases unmatched: 6. The CDR3 protein is CASGFLAGVTTGELFF. CDR3 sequence (DNA): TGTGCTAGTGGTTTCTTAGCGGGGGTAACCACCGGGGAGCTGTTTTTT.

The table lists this clonotype with a few counts. This chain joins TRBV6-2 or TRBV6-3 and TRBJ2-3; D perhaps matches TRBD2 (6 bases). Trimming left V 2 bases short and J 5 bases short, with 11 bases between. Germline CDR1 MNHEY, CDR2 SVGEGT. This CDR3 has 14 residues. The CDR3 nucleotides are TGTGCCAGCAGTTACCGGGACTCACGAGATACGCAGTATTTT. Its protein product is CASSYRDSRDTQYF.

The chain links TRBV6-5 to TRBJ2-3; D is possibly TRBD2 (5 bases). Trimming took 0 bases from V and 6 from J, leaving 16 bases between them. Germline-derived CDR1 and CDR2 are MNHEY and SVGAGI. The CDR3 consists of 16 residues. DNA for the CDR3: TGTGCCAGCAGTTACTCGCGGACTGGTTGGTTGGATACGCAGTATTTT. Protein sequence: CASSYSRTGWLDTQYF.

The sample holds many counts of this clonotype. This rearrangement joins TRBV7-9 to TRBJ2-3; D unclear. This CDR3 has 16 amino acids. Germline V gene data show CDR1 as SEHNR and CDR2 as FQNEAQ (reference sequence). V lost 5 bases, J lost 1 base, and 16 bases lay in between. Here the CDR3 reads CASSPQLGRGTDTQYF. CDR3 nucleotide sequence: TGTGCCAGCAGCCCCCAGCTAGGTCGGGGCACAGATACGCAGTATTTT.

This clonotype was seen repeatedly, ten times or more. The genes are TRBV5-1 and TRBJ2-2, with D possibly TRBD2 on 6 matching bases. Germline values: CDR1 SGHRS, CDR2 YFSETQ. V dropped 3 bases and J dropped 5 bases, with 14 bases sitting between them. This CDR3 has 15 residues. CDR3 nucleotides: TGCGCCAGCAGCTCCCTACTCGCGGGGACCGGGGAGCTGTTTTTT. It encodes CASSSLLAGTGELFF.

This clonotype was detected a few times. V gene TRBV7-8 combines with J gene TRBJ1-5; D is perhaps TRBD1 (5 bases). This CDR3 spans 16 amino acids. Germline CDR1 reads SGHVS; CDR2 reads FQNEAQ. Trimming stripped 4 bases from V and 2 bases from J, with 15 bases between. The DNA for the CDR3 is TGTGCCAGCAGCTACTCCGGGGGGGATGGCAATCAGCCCCAGCATTTT. Residues: CASSYSGGDGNQPQHF.

Only a few counts were recorded for this clonotype. This chain joins TRBV10-3 and TRBJ2-2, with D perhaps TRBD1 (6 bases). The CDR3 consists of 16 residues. Deletions cut 2 bases from V and 0 bases from J, with 10 bases between. CDR1 ENHRY and CDR2 SYGVKD come from the germline V gene. This CDR3 reads CAISEPDRSNTGELFF. The CDR3 DNA reads as TGTGCCATCAGTGAGCCGGACAGATCGAACACCGGGGAGCTGTTTTTT.

At least ten counts were recorded for this clonotype. J is TRBJ2-7 and V is TRBV28, with D possibly called TRBD1 or TRBD2 (8 bases each). This CDR3 has 15 residues. Germline values: CDR1 MDHEN, CDR2 SYDVKM. The CDR3 nucleotides read TGTGCCAGCAGCCTAGCGGGCCGGACAGGGTCCTTAATGGGCGTC. Protein product: CASSLAGRTGSLMGV.

The chain is built from TRBV5-1 and TRBJ2-1, with 9 nucleotides matching TRBD1. V shed 1 base, J shed 6 bases, and the junction held 5 bases outside the gene matches. The CDR3 length is 15 residues. Germline-derived CDR1 and CDR2 are SGHRS and YFSETQ. The CDR3 loop reads CASSLRGQGPNEQFF. The CDR3 DNA sequence: TGCGCCAGCAGCTTGAGGGGACAGGGTCCCAATGAGCAGTTCTTC.

V and J are TRBV7-9 and TRBJ2-1; tentative D call: TRBD1 (6 bases). There are 14 residues in the CDR3. CDR1 is SEHNR and CDR2 is FQNEAQ in the germline V gene (reference sequence). The V end was cut by 6 bases, the J end by 4 bases, with 13 bases between. Written as DNA, the CDR3 is TGTGCCAGCAGTAACGAAGGGGGTTACAATGAGCAGTTCTTC. Its translation: CASSNEGGYNEQFF.

The chain links TRBV6-5 to TRBJ1-5; D unresolved. The V and J ends lost 5 bases and 7 bases respectively, with 18 bases between them. CDR3 length equals 15 residues. Germline-derived CDR1 and CDR2 are MNHEY and SVGAGI. The CDR3 DNA reads as TGTGCCAGCAGTCCCCTGGGAGGGCAGAGCCAGCCCCAGCATTTT. Translated: CASSPLGGQSQPQHF.

This rearrangement joins TRBV6-8 to TRBJ1-2; no firm D call. Germline V lookup: CDR1 MNHGY, CDR2 SAAAGT. The CDR3 consists of 16 residues. V shed 0 bases and J shed 4 bases, with 15 bases lying between them. The CDR3 DNA reads as TGTGCCAGCAGTTACTCGTACGAGGGATCGGGCTATGGCTACACCTTC. It encodes CASSYSYEGSGYGYTF.

This clonotype was found many times. For the CDR3, the DNA is TGTGCCAGCAGCTTAATGACAGGGGGTTTTGATGAGCAGTTCTTC. This translates into CASSLMTGGFDEQFF. The V and J genes are TRBV7-2 and TRBJ2-1; 9 bases match TRBD1. Germline V lookup: CDR1 SGHTA, CDR2 FQGNSA. The V segment lost 2 bases and the J segment 8 bases; nucleotides outside the gene matches: 7. There are 15 residues in the CDR3.

The rearrangement links TRBV12-5 to TRBJ2-1; D may be TRBD1 (6 bases). V dropped 4 bases and J dropped 0 bases, with 10 bases sitting between them. This CDR3 is 15 amino acids long. Per the germline V gene, CDR1 is LGHNT and CDR2 is FRNRAP. The CDR3 region is CASGSGTTSYNEQFF. DNA of the CDR3: TGTGCTAGTGGTTCCGGGACAACCTCCTACAATGAGCAGTTCTTC.

The chain employs TRBV4-1 and TRBJ2-2; D is undetermined. The CDR3 contains 15 residues. V was clipped by 4 bases and J by 5 bases, with 14 bases between them. The germline gives CDR1 MGHRA, CDR2 YSYEKL. CDR3 residues: CASSPYDAETGELFF. The CDR3 coding sequence is TGCGCCAGCAGCCCCTACGACGCGGAGACCGGGGAGCTGTTTTTT.

The genes are TRBV6-1 and TRBJ2-1; TRBD1 matches at 8 bases. Germline lookup yields CDR1 MNHNS and CDR2 SASEGT. This CDR3 is built from 14 residues. Germline trimming cut 0 bases from V and 11 bases from J; bases unmatched to any gene: 6. The CDR3 DNA sequence: TGTGCCAGCAGTGAAGCGAGACAGGGGACACAGCAGTTCTTC. It is translated as CASSEARQGTQQFF.

This rearrangement joins TRBV7-8 to TRBJ2-3; weak D call: TRBD2 (6 bases). CDR3 length: 18 residues. The germline V and J ends were trimmed by 6 bases and 2 bases, with 24 bases remaining between them. Germline V gives CDR1 SGHVS, CDR2 FQNEAQ. The CDR3 loop is CASSLVGWGERTTDTQYF. CDR3 sequence (DNA): TGTGCCAGCAGTCTTGTGGGGTGGGGGGAAAGAACCACAGATACGCAGTATTTT.

This clonotype was detected a few times. The chain employs TRBV4-1 and TRBJ1-5, with D maybe TRBD1 (6 bases). Germline V lookup: CDR1 MGHRA, CDR2 YSYEKL. This CDR3 comprises 15 residues. The ends were cut back, 1 base at V and 5 bases at J, with 12 bases in the middle. The CDR3 protein is CASSQGSGVHQPQHF. In DNA, the CDR3 is TGCGCCAGCAGCCAAGGATCAGGGGTGCATCAGCCCCAGCATTTT.

This clonotype was recorded many times. The chain combines TRBV7-2 with TRBJ2-2, with D maybe TRBD2 (7 bases). The CDR3 length is 16 residues. The germline gives CDR1 SGHTA, CDR2 FQGNSA. V was cut by 2 bases and J by 5 bases, with 15 bases left in between. The DNA for the CDR3 is TGTGCCAGCAGCTTATGGGGAGGGGGACGTACCGGGGAGCTGTTTTTT. This translates into CASSLWGGGRTGELFF. The complete variable domain, with remaining parts taken from reference TRBV7-2 and TRBJ2-2, reads GAGVSQSPSNKVTEKGKDVELRCDPISGHTALYWYRQSLGQGLEFLIYFQGNSAPDKSGLPSDRFSAERTGGSVSTLTIQRTQQEDSAVYLCASSLWGGGRTGELFFGEGSRLTVL.

Points on this clonotype: An end of the junction differs from the germline gene, which may be a read error. This chain links TRBV25-1 with TRBJ1-5, with TRBD1 identical over 7 bases. This CDR3 is built from 14 residues. CDR1 is MGHDK, CDR2 SYGVNS, per germline. CDR3 amino acids: CANSEGAGGGAQHF. The CDR3 DNA follows: TGTGCCAACAGTGAAGGGGCAGGGGGTGGGGCCCAGCATTTT.

V gene TRBV4-1 combines with J gene TRBJ1-1; unclear D gene. The CDR3 runs 16 residues. The germline CDR1 and CDR2 sequences are MGHRA and YSYEKL. Trimming left V 0 bases short and J 0 bases short, with 11 bases between. The CDR3 region is CASSQDVTAMNTEAFF. CDR3 coding DNA: TGCGCCAGCAGCCAAGATGTAACAGCAATGAACACTGAAGCTTTCTTT.

This chain uses TRBV5-1 with TRBJ2-4; D may match TRBD1 or TRBD2 (5 bases each). The CDR3 has 14 residues. Trimming removed 4 bases at V and 5 bases at J, with 13 bases between. Germline loops: CDR1 SGHRS, CDR2 YFSETQ. CDR3 DNA sequence: TGCGCCAGCAGCGGTGGATGGGGACAAAACATTCAGTACTTC. It codes for CASSGGWGQNIQYF.

The CDR3, as DNA: TGTGCCAGCAGCACCGAGACAGGCCACGGGGAGCTGTTTTTT. It yields the protein CASSTETGHGELFF. This chain joins TRBV7-2 and TRBJ2-2; D may be TRBD1 (6 bases). CDR1 is SGHTA and CDR2 is FQGNSA in the germline V gene. V lost 5 bases, J lost 7 bases, and 14 bases lay in between. This CDR3 has 14 residues.